This TCR beta chain was captured by sequencing in a study of T cell changes during pregnancy in multiple sclerosis (dated 2019 in TCRdb). Background for the entire study: Changes in the T cell repertoire over the course of pregnancy were examined in this study in women with multiple sclerosis.

The protocol used for the library was the immunoSEQ multiplex PCR assay. Here the immuneACCESS table is served through TCRdb, limited to in-frame sequences with V and J called. Missing clones are a known gap in these copies; in checked studies unresolved V genes cover under half, and the rest lacks a known reason. This sample gives around 100,000 clones in total; around 90% of them show up just once. The ten largest account for about 3.1% of the sample. Concerning this clone: Its binding antigen is unknown. Base qualities are missing; no much larger clone stands one base away.

Relative to germline, V is missing 3 bases and J is missing 4 bases, with 8 bases of the junction outside any gene match. Inclusive of the bounding cysteine and phenylalanine, the CDR3 is 15 residues long. Kept here is only the CDR3 DNA, which spans 45 bases and is read in frame from base 1. CDR1 and CDR2 are read off the germline V gene (reference sequence) as SEHNR and FQNEAQ. The chain employs TRBV7-9 and TRBJ2-5, and 7 junction bases match TRBD2. Source: peripheral blood, taken in the second trimester of pregnancy. The clonotype comes from a female donor with multiple sclerosis, enrolled in a pregnancy study. The CDR3 loop reads CASSLGGAGTETQYF. The DNA sequence is as follows: TGTGCCAGCAGCTTGGGAGGGGCGGGAACAGAGACCCAGTACTTC.